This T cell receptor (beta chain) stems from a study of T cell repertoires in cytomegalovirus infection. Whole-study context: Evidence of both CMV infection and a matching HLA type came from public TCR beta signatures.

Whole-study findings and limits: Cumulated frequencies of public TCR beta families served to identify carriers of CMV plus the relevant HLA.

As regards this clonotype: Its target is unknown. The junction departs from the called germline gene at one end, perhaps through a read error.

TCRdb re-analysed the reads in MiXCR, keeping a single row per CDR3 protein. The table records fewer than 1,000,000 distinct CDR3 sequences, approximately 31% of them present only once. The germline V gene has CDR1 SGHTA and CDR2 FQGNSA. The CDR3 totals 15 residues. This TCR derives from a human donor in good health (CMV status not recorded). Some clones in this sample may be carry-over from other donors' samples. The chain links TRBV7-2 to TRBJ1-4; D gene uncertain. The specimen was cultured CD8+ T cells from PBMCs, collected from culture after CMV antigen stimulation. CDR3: CASNLDRRYGEKLFF. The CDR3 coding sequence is TGTGCCAGCAACTTAGACCGGCGGTATGGGGAAAAACTGTTTTTT.